This TCR beta chain was captured by sequencing in a study of TIL therapy for anti-PD-1-resistant metastatic lung cancer. The CDR3 sequence is 16 residues long. Germline V CDR1 and CDR2: SGHVS, FQNEAQ. Trimming pared 1 base from V and 3 bases from J, leaving 15 bases between. The time point denotes: pre-treatment sample, taken before nivolumab and TIL therapy. The tumor samples were excised metastases, mostly pleural nodules or supraclavicular lymph nodes. This was the immunoSEQ v3 assay. Generated by immunoSEQ multiplex PCR, the TCRdb table keeps only in-frame clones and is missing some. The data hold thousands of clones, with around three quarters observed a single time.

Sequencing used tumor tissue, obtained at baseline. This TCR was sampled from a person aged 25-80 years with non-small cell lung cancer. The rearrangement joins TRBV7-8 to TRBJ1-1; D ambiguous. Written as DNA, the CDR3 is TGTGCCAGCAGCTTAGTTGAGGGTCTTAGGGACACTGAAGCTTTCTTT. Its translation: CASSLVEGLRDTEAFF.